A selection of T cell receptor beta chains follows, all from one sample in a study of cytomegalovirus exposure and HLA in healthy donors. Clones were read by immunoSEQ multiplex PCR, and TCRdb kept only the in-frame ones, dropping some. The table lists about 180,000 clones, 70% to 85% of them singletons. Sequencing was carried out using PBMCs. The receptors here all came from a woman aged 40 to 50 in good health and CMV-seronegative. Both conserved end residues are part of each CDR3. Each record gives: D gene, J gene, V gene, clone size, CDR3 length, CDR3 protein, CDR3 DNA. The D gene is left open where the match is weak. Size is omitted from some rows. Given values are once, few, many or a class for expanded clones.

d_call: TRBD1; j_call: TRBJ2-2; v_call: TRBV19; clone_size: NA; cdr3_length: 15; cdr3_aa: CASSRGLGDTGELFF; cdr3_nt: TGTGCCAGTTCCAGGGGGCTCGGGGACACCGGGGAGCTGTTTTTT
d_call: TRBD2; j_call: TRBJ2-7; v_call: TRBV10-3; clone_size: NA; cdr3_length: 17; cdr3_aa: CAISEPRTSGSLYEQYF; cdr3_nt: TGTGCCATCAGTGAGCCTCGGACTAGCGGGAGTTTATACGAGCAGTACTTC
d_call: NA; j_call: TRBJ2-2; v_call: TRBV15; clone_size: NA; cdr3_length: 14; cdr3_aa: CATSREEYTGELFF; cdr3_nt: TGTGCCACCAGCAGAGAAGAGTACACCGGGGAGCTGTTTTTT
d_call: TRBD1; j_call: TRBJ2-7; v_call: TRBV6-1; clone_size: NA; cdr3_length: 15; cdr3_aa: CAGYSRDSGPYEQYF; cdr3_nt: TGTGCCGGTTATTCCCGGGACAGTGGACCCTACGAGCAGTACTTC
d_call: NA; j_call: TRBJ2-3; v_call: TRBV2; clone_size: few; cdr3_length: 15; cdr3_aa: CASRGGRASTDTQYF; cdr3_nt: TGTGCCAGCAGGGGCGGCAGGGCGAGCACAGATACGCAGTATTTT
d_call: TRBD1; j_call: TRBJ1-2; v_call: TRBV27; clone_size: NA; cdr3_length: 14; cdr3_aa: CASAGQGINYGYTF; cdr3_nt: TGTGCCAGCGCGGGACAGGGGATTAACTATGGCTACACCTTC
d_call: NA; j_call: TRBJ2-7; v_call: TRBV2; clone_size: NA; cdr3_length: 15; cdr3_aa: CASTGIGGPIYEQYF; cdr3_nt: TGTGCCAGTACGGGCATCGGGGGGCCCATTTACGAGCAGTACTTC
d_call: TRBD2; j_call: TRBJ2-5; v_call: TRBV19; clone_size: NA; cdr3_length: 16; cdr3_aa: CASSILAGGNQETQYF; cdr3_nt: TGTGCCAGTAGTATTTTGGCGGGAGGAAATCAAGAGACCCAGTACTTC
d_call: NA; j_call: TRBJ2-3; v_call: TRBV19; clone_size: NA; cdr3_length: 13; cdr3_aa: CASSIAGTDTQYF; cdr3_nt: TGTGCCAGTAGTATAGCAGGGACAGATACGCAGTATTTT
d_call: NA; j_call: TRBJ1-4; v_call: TRBV6-5; clone_size: NA; cdr3_length: 15; cdr3_aa: CASSYGTEVVEKLFF; cdr3_nt: TGTGCCAGCAGTTACGGCACAGAAGTGGTCGAAAAACTGTTTTTT
d_call: TRBD1; j_call: TRBJ1-2; v_call: TRBV19; clone_size: NA; cdr3_length: 13; cdr3_aa: CASSIRDSYGYTF; cdr3_nt: TGTGCCAGTAGTATTCGGGACAGCTATGGCTACACCTTC
d_call: NA; j_call: TRBJ1-1; v_call: TRBV5-4; clone_size: NA; cdr3_length: 14; cdr3_aa: CASSLPGVNTEAFF; cdr3_nt: TGTGCCAGCAGCTTGCCAGGGGTGAACACTGAAGCTTTCTTT
d_call: TRBD1; j_call: TRBJ2-7; v_call: TRBV18; clone_size: NA; cdr3_length: 15; cdr3_aa: CASSPGDRALYEQYF; cdr3_nt: TGTGCCAGCTCCCCGGGGGACAGGGCCCTCTACGAGCAGTACTTC
d_call: NA; j_call: TRBJ1-2; v_call: TRBV6-1; clone_size: NA; cdr3_length: 13; cdr3_aa: CASRPDSHDGYTF; cdr3_nt: TGTGCCAGCAGGCCGGACAGCCATGATGGCTACACCTTC
d_call: TRBD1; j_call: TRBJ1-5; v_call: TRBV27; clone_size: once; cdr3_length: 14; cdr3_aa: CASSSTGRSQPQHF; cdr3_nt: TGTGCCAGCAGTTCGACAGGGCGCAGTCAGCCCCAGCATTTT
d_call: NA; j_call: TRBJ1-1; v_call: TRBV5-8; clone_size: NA; cdr3_length: 14; cdr3_aa: CASSLSRAVRWPFF; cdr3_nt: TGTGCCAGCAGCTTGTCCAGGGCGGTCCGATGGCCTTTCTTT
d_call: NA; j_call: TRBJ2-1; v_call: TRBV4-2; clone_size: NA; cdr3_length: 21; cdr3_aa: CASSLYAGPDLMGEVRGEQFF; cdr3_nt: TGTGCCAGCAGCCTTTATGCCGGACCTGACTTAATGGGGGAGGTAAGGGGTGAGCAGTTCTTC